The 8 T cell receptor beta chains given below trace back to one sample, sequenced in a study of cytomegalovirus exposure and HLA in healthy donors. This PCR relied on a set of 60 Vbeta primers and 13 Jbeta primers. Assay used: immunoSEQ multiplex PCR; TCRdb lists only in-frame clones, some missing. This sample has about 220,000 clones, with roughly 70% found just once. Sequencing was done on a sample of PBMCs. All receptors derive from a woman aged 25 to 39 in good health and CMV-seronegative.

V and J are TRBV13 and TRBJ2-7; 10 positions agree with TRBD2. The CDR3 has 20 residues. Germline V gene data show CDR1 as PRHDT and CDR2 as FYEKMQ (reference sequence). Germline trimming cut 5 bases from V and 0 bases from J; bases unmatched to any gene: 19. CDR3 in amino acids: CASSPPGTSVPGGISYEQYF. The CDR3 region has the DNA TGTGCCAGCAGCCCGCCGGGGACTAGCGTCCCTGGGGGGATCTCCTACGAGCAGTACTTC.

This clone has just one count. The V and J genes are TRBV25-1 and TRBJ2-7; D is uncertain. Germline CDR1 and CDR2: MGHDK and SYGVNS. This CDR3 contains 14 residues. Trimming cost V 2 bases and J 9 bases, with 17 bases left between them. The DNA of the CDR3 is TGTGCCAGCAGTGAAGCCGGGTCCAAGATGGGGCAGTACTTC. The encoded protein is CASSEAGSKMGQYF.

The J gene is TRBJ2-3, the V gene TRBV10-1; unclear D gene. The germline V and J ends were trimmed by 6 bases and 1 base, with 8 bases remaining between them. Germline V CDR1 and CDR2: WNHNN, SYGVQD (reference sequence). The CDR3 has 13 amino acids. The CDR3 sequence is CASRYAGTDTQYF. The CDR3 DNA reads TGCGCCAGCAGATACGCAGGCACAGATACGCAGTATTTT.

The chain links TRBV29-1 to TRBJ1-1; D is unclear. The V gene lost 4 bases and the J gene lost 3 bases, with 9 bases spanning the gap. Germline-derived CDR1 and CDR2 are SQVTM and ANQGSEA. CDR3 size: 12 residues. Here the CDR3 DNA reads TGCAGCGTTGGGTCCGACTACACTGAAGCTTTCTTT. Translation: CSVGSDYTEAFF. Full variable domain (rest looked up from reference TRBV29-1 and TRBJ1-1): SAVISQKPSRDICQRGTSLTIQCQVDSQVTMMFWYRQQPGQSLTLIATANQGSEATYESGFVIDKFPISRPNLTFSTLTVSNMSPEDSSIYLCSVGSDYTEAFFGQGTRLTVV.

The CDR3 DNA is TGTGCCAGCAGTGGGGACAGCACTGAAGCTTTCTTT. It encodes CASSGDSTEAFF. The V and J genes are TRBV6-1 and TRBJ1-1, with 7 nucleotides matching TRBD1. The junction had 0 bases not matched to a gene; V was cut back by 4 bases and J by 4 bases. The CDR3 is 12 residues long. Germline loops: CDR1 MNHNS, CDR2 SASEGT.

This chain joins TRBV19 and TRBJ2-7, with 8 bases fitting TRBD2. Trimming cost V 8 bases and J 2 bases; bases outside gene matches: 8. CDR3 length: 14 residues. The V gene's germline CDR1 is LNHDA and CDR2 SQIVND (reference sequence). CDR3 DNA: TGTGCCAGTTCCCTAGGCGGGGGGACCTACGAGCAGTACTTC. It codes for CASSLGGGTYEQYF.

This clone was recorded a few times. Germline and junction disagree at one end, which may indicate a read error. The rearrangement links TRBV7-7 to TRBJ2-1, with 12 bases matching TRBD2. Per the germline V gene, CDR1 is SSHAT and CDR2 is FNYEAQ (reference sequence). The CDR3 sequence is 15 residues long. CDR3 sequence: CASSPSGGAVNEQFF. Here the CDR3 DNA reads TGTGCTAGCAGCCCTAGCGGGGGGGCGGTCAATGAGCAGTTCTTC.

J is TRBJ2-5 and V is TRBV27; D perhaps matches TRBD2 (6 bases). The germline V gene encodes CDR1 MNHEY and CDR2 SMNVEV (reference sequence). V lost 7 bases and J 2 bases, leaving 14 bases between the germline ends. The CDR3 is made up of 14 amino acids. This CDR3 reads CASIVSGRQETQYF. CDR3 nucleotide sequence: TGTGCCAGCATCGTGAGCGGGCGTCAAGAGACCCAGTACTTC.